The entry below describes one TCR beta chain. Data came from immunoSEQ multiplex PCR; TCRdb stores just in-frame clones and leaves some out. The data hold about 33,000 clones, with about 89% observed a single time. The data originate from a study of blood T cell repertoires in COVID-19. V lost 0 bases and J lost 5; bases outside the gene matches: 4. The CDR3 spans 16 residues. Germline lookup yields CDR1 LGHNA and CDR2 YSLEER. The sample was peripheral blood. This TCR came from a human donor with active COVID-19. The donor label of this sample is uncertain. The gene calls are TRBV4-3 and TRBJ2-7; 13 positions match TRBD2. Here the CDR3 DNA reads TGCGCCAGCAGCCAAGAATGGACTAGCGGGAGTGACGAGCAGTACTTC. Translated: CASSQEWTSGSDEQYF.